These 22 T cell receptor beta chains came from one sample sequenced in a study of cytomegalovirus exposure and HLA in healthy donors. PCR amplification relied on 60 Vbeta primers (plus 13 Jbeta primers). This table comes from immunoSEQ multiplex PCR, and its TCRdb copy is limited to in-frame clones, with some not included. Here the sample spans 150,000 to 200,000 clones, 75% to 85% being singletons. Sequencing used PBMCs. The origin of the receptors is a woman between 45 and 60 years old in good health and CMV-seronegative.

The V and J genes are TRBV7-6 and TRBJ1-1; possible D gene TRBD1, 5 bases. CDR3 length: 16 residues. Germline V gene sequence: CDR1 SGHVS, CDR2 FNYEAQ. The germline V and J ends were trimmed by 1 base and 4 bases, with 16 bases remaining between them. CDR3 DNA: TGTGCCAGCAGCTTAGAAAAAACAGGAGGGAGCACTGAAGCTTTCTTT. This sequence encodes CASSLEKTGGSTEAFF.

The chain combines TRBV19 with TRBJ1-2, with 8 bases identical to TRBD1. The CDR3 runs to 13 residues. V shed 7 bases, J shed 8 bases, and the junction held 9 bases outside the gene matches. Germline V gene sequence: CDR1 LNHDA, CDR2 SQIVND (reference sequence). The CDR3 reads CASNADRDKGYTF. The CDR3 nucleotides are TGTGCCAGTAATGCGGACAGGGACAAAGGCTACACCTTC.

The chain combines TRBV11-2 with TRBJ2-7, with 7 bases that match TRBD2. CDR3 length: 17 amino acids. Germline loops: CDR1 SGHAT, CDR2 FQNNGV. Trimming removed 3 bases from V and 2 bases from J; junction bases left unmatched: 13. CDR3 protein: CASSFTGGSPRPYEQYF. CDR3 in DNA: TGTGCCAGCAGCTTCACTGGCGGGAGTCCACGGCCCTACGAGCAGTACTTC.

The V and J genes are TRBV2 and TRBJ1-5; D is possibly TRBD1 (6 bases). Germline V lookup: CDR1 SNHLY, CDR2 FYNNEI. Between the trimmed V and J ends, which lost 8 bases and 5 bases, there was a span of 16 bases. The CDR3 is made up of 14 amino acids. The DNA for the CDR3 is TGTGCCAGCGCCCCGGGGGGGGCGGATCAGCCCCAGCATTTT. Translation: CASAPGGADQPQHF.

The V call is TRBV29-1, the J call TRBJ2-2; 9 bases align to TRBD1. The junction had 2 bases not matched to a gene; V was cut back by 4 bases and J by 5 bases. The CDR3 has 13 residues. Germline V gene data show CDR1 as SQVTM and CDR2 as ANQGSEA. The CDR3 DNA reads as TGCAGCGTTGGGACAGGGGTTACCGGGGAGCTGTTTTTT. This gives the protein CSVGTGVTGELFF.

For the CDR3, the DNA is TGTGCCAGCAGTTTATGGCGGGGGCCAACCTACGAGCAGTACTTC. This sequence encodes CASSLWRGPTYEQYF. The chain has TRBV28 and TRBJ2-7; D is perhaps TRBD2 (7 bases). In germline, CDR1 is MDHEN, CDR2 SYDVKM. V was clipped by 0 bases and J by 2 bases, with 11 bases between them. The CDR3 length is 15 residues.

V is TRBV5-6 and J is TRBJ2-3; TRBD2 matches at 7 bases. With V trimmed by 4 bases and J by 7 bases, 6 bases remained unmatched. The germline gives CDR1 SGHDT, CDR2 YYEEEE. The CDR3 has 13 residues. The CDR3, as DNA: TGTGCCAGCAGCCCCGGGGGGAGAAATACGCAGTATTTT. Protein sequence: CASSPGGRNTQYF.

The chain recombines TRBV7-3 with TRBJ1-1; the match to TRBD1 covers 7 bases. This CDR3 comprises 16 residues. The V gene's germline CDR1 is SGHTA and CDR2 FQGTGA. The trim removed 2 bases at V and 8 bases at J, leaving 14 bases unmatched. CDR3 nucleotide sequence: TGTGCCAGCAGCTTAGTGCCTTCGACAGGGATATCGGAAGCTTTCTTT. It is translated as CASSLVPSTGISEAFF.

The chain carries TRBV19 and TRBJ2-2; TRBD2 matches 8 bases. Germline values: CDR1 LNHDA, CDR2 SQIVND (reference sequence). The CDR3 sequence is 18 residues long. Trimming at V came to 2 bases and at J to 3 bases, leaving 11 bases not matched to a gene. CDR3 region: CASSILRGVAGHTGELFF. The CDR3 DNA follows: TGTGCCAGTAGTATACTGCGGGGAGTAGCGGGGCACACCGGGGAGCTGTTTTTT.

On this clone itself: Germline is not matched at one junction end, which may reflect a read error. Within the sample, other DNA sequences also encode this same CDR3. This chain joins TRBV28 and TRBJ1-1; the D gene is possibly TRBD1 (5 bases). Germline assignment: CDR1 MDHEN and CDR2 SYDVKM. The CDR3 is made up of 12 amino acids. As DNA, the CDR3 is TGTGCCAGCAGCGCCAGGGTGACTGAGGCTTTCTTT. It is translated as CASSARVTEAFF.

CDR3: CASISGLAGYTF. CDR3 nucleotide sequence: TGTGCCAGCATCTCAGGGTTAGCTGGCTACACCTTC. V gene TRBV28 combines with J gene TRBJ1-2; the D gene is possibly TRBD1 (5 bases). Trimming removed 7 bases from V and 7 bases from J, with 13 bases in between. CDR3 length: 12 amino acids. Germline V CDR1 and CDR2: MDHEN, SYDVKM.

The J gene is TRBJ1-3, the V gene TRBV5-4, with 7 bases lining up with TRBD1. Germline CDR1 is SGHNT and CDR2 is YYREEE (reference sequence). The CDR3 is made up of 17 amino acids. V gave up 2 bases and J gave up 0 bases; unmatched junction bases: 8. The CDR3 sequence is CASSLGTGTVSGNTIYF. The CDR3 nucleotides read TGTGCCAGCAGCTTAGGTACCGGGACAGTCTCTGGAAACACCATATATTTT.

This rearrangement joins TRBV2 to TRBJ2-2; 8 bases line up with TRBD1. The CDR3 has 14 residues. V lost 10 bases, J lost 1 base, and 5 bases stayed unmatched. The germline V gene encodes CDR1 SNHLY and CDR2 FYNNEI. CDR3 nucleotides: TGTGCCACCTCAGGGGGCTGGAACACCGGGGAGCTGTTTTTT. Translating gives CATSGGWNTGELFF.

The chain recombines TRBV1 with TRBJ2-1; no DNA check was done on the table's D call, TRBD2. TRBV1 is a pseudogene locus. The CDR3 loop spans 19 amino acids. The CDR3 loop is CTSSQATAEGCSSYNEQFF. The DNA for the CDR3 is TGCACCAGCAGCCAAGCTACCGCCGAGGGCTGTAGCTCCTACAATGAGCAGTTCTTC.

The V gene is TRBV19, the J gene TRBJ1-1; D gene ambiguous. This CDR3 spans 13 amino acids. V lost 4 bases and J 3 bases, leaving 9 bases between the germline ends. Germline CDR1 and CDR2: LNHDA and SQIVND (reference sequence). The CDR3 DNA sequence: TGTGCCAGTAGTAGAACACGATACACTGAAGCTTTCTTT. Protein sequence: CASSRTRYTEAFF.

There are a few counts of this clone. The V gene is TRBV6-6, the J gene TRBJ1-1; D might be TRBD1 (5 bases). Trimming left V 5 bases short and J 5 bases short, with 15 bases between. The CDR3 covers 14 residues. In germline, CDR1 is MNHNY, CDR2 SVGAGI (reference sequence). CDR3 coding DNA: TGTGCCAGCAGTAACGGAGGGGTGAGGACTGAAGCTTTCTTT. Amino acid sequence: CASSNGGVRTEAFF.

The rearrangement links TRBV6-1 to TRBJ1-2; perhaps TRBD1 as D (6 bases). Germline V gene data show CDR1 as MNHNS and CDR2 as SASEGT. The CDR3 is 14 residues long. With 5 bases removed from V and 0 bases from J, the gap between germline ends came to 10 bases. In DNA, the CDR3 is TGTGCCAGCAGTACAGGGTTAGCTAACTATGGCTACACCTTC. Its protein product is CASSTGLANYGYTF.

The chain employs TRBV9 and TRBJ1-6, with a weak D call TRBD1 (6 bases). CDR1 and CDR2 (germline): SGDLS, YYNGEE. The CDR3 runs 15 residues. The V gene lost 3 bases and the J gene lost 7 bases, with 14 bases spanning the gap. CDR3 sequence: CASSAARGSNSPLHF. In DNA, the CDR3 is TGTGCCAGCAGCGCTGCCAGGGGCTCCAATTCACCCCTCCACTTT.

The rearrangement uses TRBV19 and TRBJ1-4, with D perhaps matching TRBD1 (5 bases). V was clipped by 7 bases and J by 10 bases, with 13 bases between them. The CDR3 has 12 amino acids. Germline CDR1 and CDR2: LNHDA and SQIVND (reference sequence). CDR3 in DNA: TGTGCCAGTACCGAATGGGGGGGAAAACTGTTTTTT. This codes for CASTEWGGKLFF.

The V gene is TRBV28, the J gene TRBJ1-3; D might be TRBD1 (5 bases). The CDR3 runs to 16 residues. Germline values: CDR1 MDHEN, CDR2 SYDVKM. V lost 1 base, J lost 0 bases, and 10 bases lay in between. The CDR3 DNA sequence: TGTGCCAGCAGTTTATTAAGGGGCAACTCTGGAAACACCATATATTTT. Translating it yields CASSLLRGNSGNTIYF.

This chain links TRBV5-1 with TRBJ2-1; a possible D gene is TRBD1 (6 bases). The germline CDR1 and CDR2 sequences are SGHRS and YFSETQ. CDR3 size: 17 residues. Trimming removed 1 base from V and 6 bases from J, with 20 bases in between. DNA of the CDR3: TGCGCCAGCAGCTTGTACAGGGTGGGCTCCTCAGGCAATGAGCAGTTCTTC. It codes for CASSLYRVGSSGNEQFF.

Only a few counts were recorded for this clone. The V and J genes are TRBV28 and TRBJ1-5; D might be TRBD1 (5 bases). The CDR3 totals 15 residues. Per the germline V gene, CDR1 is MDHEN and CDR2 is SYDVKM. V was trimmed by 1 base and J by 3 bases, leaving 10 bases between them. Here the CDR3 DNA reads TGTGCCAGCAGTTTATCGCAGGGACTCAATCAGCCCCAGCATTTT. This encodes CASSLSQGLNQPQHF.